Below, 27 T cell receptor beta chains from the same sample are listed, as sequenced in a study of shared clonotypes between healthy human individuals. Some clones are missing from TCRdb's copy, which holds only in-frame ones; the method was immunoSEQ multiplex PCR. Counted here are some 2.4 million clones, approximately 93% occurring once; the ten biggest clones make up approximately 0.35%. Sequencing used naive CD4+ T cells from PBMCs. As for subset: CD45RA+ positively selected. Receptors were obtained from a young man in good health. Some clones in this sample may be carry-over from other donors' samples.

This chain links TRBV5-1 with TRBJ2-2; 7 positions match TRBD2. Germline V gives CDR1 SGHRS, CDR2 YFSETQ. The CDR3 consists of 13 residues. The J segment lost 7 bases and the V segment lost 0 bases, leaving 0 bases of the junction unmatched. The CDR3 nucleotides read TGCGCCAGCAGCTTGGGGACTAGCGGGGAGCTGTTTTTT. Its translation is CASSLGTSGELFF.

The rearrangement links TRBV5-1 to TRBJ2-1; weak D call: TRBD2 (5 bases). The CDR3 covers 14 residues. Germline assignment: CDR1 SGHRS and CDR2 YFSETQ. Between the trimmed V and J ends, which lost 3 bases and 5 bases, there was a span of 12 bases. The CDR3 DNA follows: TGCGCCAGCAGCTGGGGAACTAGTCACAATGAGCAGTTCTTC. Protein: CASSWGTSHNEQFF.

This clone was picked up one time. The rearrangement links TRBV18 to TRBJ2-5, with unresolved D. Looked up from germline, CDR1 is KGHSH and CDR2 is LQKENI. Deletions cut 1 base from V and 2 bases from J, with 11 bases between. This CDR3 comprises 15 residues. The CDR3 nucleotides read TGTGCCAGCTCACCACAGCCGCGAATACAAGAGACCCAGTACTTC. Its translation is CASSPQPRIQETQYF.

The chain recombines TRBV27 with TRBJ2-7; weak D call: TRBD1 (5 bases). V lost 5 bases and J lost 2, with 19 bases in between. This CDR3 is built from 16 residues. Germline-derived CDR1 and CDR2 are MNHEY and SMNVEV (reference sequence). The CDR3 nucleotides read TGTGCCAGCAGTCAGCGAAGGACAACTCAAACCTACGAGCAGTACTTC. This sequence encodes CASSQRRTTQTYEQYF.

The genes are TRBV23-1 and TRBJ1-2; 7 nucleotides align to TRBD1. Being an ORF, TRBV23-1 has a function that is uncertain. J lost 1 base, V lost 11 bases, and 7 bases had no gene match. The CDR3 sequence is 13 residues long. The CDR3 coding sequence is TGCGCCTGGGACAGCGACCATAACTATGGCTACACCTTC. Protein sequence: CAWDSDHNYGYTF.

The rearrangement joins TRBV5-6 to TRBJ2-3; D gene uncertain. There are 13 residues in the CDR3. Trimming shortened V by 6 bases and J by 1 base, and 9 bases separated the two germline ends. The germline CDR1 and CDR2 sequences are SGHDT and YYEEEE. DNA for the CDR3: TGTGCCAGCACCCCCGGAGGCACAGATACGCAGTATTTT. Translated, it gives CASTPGGTDTQYF. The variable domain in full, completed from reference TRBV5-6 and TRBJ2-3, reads DAGVTQSPTHLIKTRGQQVTLRCSPKSGHDTVSWYQQALGQGPQFIFQYYEEEERQRGNFPDRFSGHQFPNYSSELNVNALLLGDSALYLCASTPGGTDTQYFGPGTRLTVL.

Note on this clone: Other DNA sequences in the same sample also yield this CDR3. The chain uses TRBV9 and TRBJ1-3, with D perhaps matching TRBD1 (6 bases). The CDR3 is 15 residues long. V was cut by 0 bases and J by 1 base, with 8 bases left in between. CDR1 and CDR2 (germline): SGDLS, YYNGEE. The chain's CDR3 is CASSVEGGSGNTIYF. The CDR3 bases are TGTGCCAGCAGCGTAGAAGGGGGATCTGGAAACACCATATATTTT.

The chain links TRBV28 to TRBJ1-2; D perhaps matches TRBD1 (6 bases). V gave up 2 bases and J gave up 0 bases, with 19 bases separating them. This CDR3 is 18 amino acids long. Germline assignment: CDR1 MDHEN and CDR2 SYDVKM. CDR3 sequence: CASSLGGGGAGSNYGYTF. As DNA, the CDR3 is TGTGCCAGCAGTTTAGGTGGTGGGGGGGCAGGGTCTAACTATGGCTACACCTTC.

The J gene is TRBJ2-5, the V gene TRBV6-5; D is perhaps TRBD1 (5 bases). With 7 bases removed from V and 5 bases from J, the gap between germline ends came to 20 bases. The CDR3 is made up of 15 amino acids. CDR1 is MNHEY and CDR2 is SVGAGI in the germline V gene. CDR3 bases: TGTGCCAGCACCCAAAGGGGCAGGGTGGGGGAGACCCAGTACTTC. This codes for CASTQRGRVGETQYF.

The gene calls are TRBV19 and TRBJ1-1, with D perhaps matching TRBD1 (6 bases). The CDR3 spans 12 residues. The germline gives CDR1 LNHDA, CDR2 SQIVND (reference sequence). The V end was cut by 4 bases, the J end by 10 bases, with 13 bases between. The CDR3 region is CASSTTGMGAFF. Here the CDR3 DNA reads TGTGCCAGTAGTACTACAGGGATGGGAGCTTTCTTT.

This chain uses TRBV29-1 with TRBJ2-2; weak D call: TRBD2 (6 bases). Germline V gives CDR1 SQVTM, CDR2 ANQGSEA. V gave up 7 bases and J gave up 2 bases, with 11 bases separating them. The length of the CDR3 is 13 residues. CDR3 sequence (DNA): TGCAGCGGGCGGGGCTTAAACACCGGGGAGCTGTTTTTT. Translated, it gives CSGRGLNTGELFF.

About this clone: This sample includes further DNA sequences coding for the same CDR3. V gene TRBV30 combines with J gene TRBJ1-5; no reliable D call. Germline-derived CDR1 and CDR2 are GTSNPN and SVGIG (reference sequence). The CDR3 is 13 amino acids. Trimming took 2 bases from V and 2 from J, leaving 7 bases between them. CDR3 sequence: CAWSSAGNQPQHF. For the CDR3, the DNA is TGTGCCTGGAGTTCGGCAGGCAATCAGCCCCAGCATTTT.

Here the CDR3 reads CASSPLLAGGSYEQYF. CDR3 sequence (DNA): TGTGCCAGCAGTCCTCTGCTAGCGGGAGGATCCTACGAGCAGTACTTC. J is TRBJ2-7 and V is TRBV27, with 11 nucleotides matching TRBD2. V lost 5 bases, J lost 1 base, and 7 bases stayed unmatched. Germline V lookup: CDR1 MNHEY, CDR2 SMNVEV (reference sequence). This CDR3 contains 16 residues.

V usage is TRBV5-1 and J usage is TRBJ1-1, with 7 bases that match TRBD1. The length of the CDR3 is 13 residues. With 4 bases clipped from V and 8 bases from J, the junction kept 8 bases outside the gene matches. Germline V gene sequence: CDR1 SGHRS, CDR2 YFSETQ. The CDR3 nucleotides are TGCGCCAGCAGCGGGGTGACAGGGTTCGAAGCTTTCTTT. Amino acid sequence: CASSGVTGFEAFF.

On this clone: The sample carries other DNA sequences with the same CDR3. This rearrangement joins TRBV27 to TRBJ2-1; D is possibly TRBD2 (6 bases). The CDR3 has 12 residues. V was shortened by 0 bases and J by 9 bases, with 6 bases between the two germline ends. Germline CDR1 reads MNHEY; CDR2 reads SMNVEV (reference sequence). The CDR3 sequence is CASSLSGGEQFF. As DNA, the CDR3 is TGTGCCAGCAGTTTATCGGGGGGTGAGCAGTTCTTC.

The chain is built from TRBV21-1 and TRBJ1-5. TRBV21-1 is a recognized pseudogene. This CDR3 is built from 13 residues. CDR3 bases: TGTGCCAGCAGCGGGCGGGGGGATCAGCCCCAGCATTTT. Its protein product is CASSGRGDQPQHF.

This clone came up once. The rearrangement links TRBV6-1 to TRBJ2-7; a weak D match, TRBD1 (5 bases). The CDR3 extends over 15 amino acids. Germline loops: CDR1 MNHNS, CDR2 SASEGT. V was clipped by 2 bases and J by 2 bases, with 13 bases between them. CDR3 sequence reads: CASSEMTAQPYEQYF. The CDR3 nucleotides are TGTGCCAGCAGTGAAATGACAGCACAACCCTACGAGCAGTACTTC.

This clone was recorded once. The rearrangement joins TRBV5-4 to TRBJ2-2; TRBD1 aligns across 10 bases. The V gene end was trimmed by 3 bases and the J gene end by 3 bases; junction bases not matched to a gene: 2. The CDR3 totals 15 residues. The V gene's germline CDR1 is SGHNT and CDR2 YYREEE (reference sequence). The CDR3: CASSSGTGDTGELFF. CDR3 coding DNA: TGTGCCAGCAGCTCCGGGACAGGGGACACCGGGGAGCTGTTTTTT.

As DNA, the CDR3 is TGTGCCAGCTCACCAATGGAAGGCTACACCTTC. Its protein product is CASSPMEGYTF. V usage is TRBV18 and J usage is TRBJ1-2, with D unclear. Germline loops: CDR1 KGHSH, CDR2 LQKENI. The CDR3 contains 11 residues. The V end lost 2 bases, the J end lost 8 bases, and 6 bases lay between the germline ends.

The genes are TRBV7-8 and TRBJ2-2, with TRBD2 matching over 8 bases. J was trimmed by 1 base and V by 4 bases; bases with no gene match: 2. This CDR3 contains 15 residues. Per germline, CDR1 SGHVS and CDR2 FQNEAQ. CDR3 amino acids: CASSSRGGNTGELFF. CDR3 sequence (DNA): TGTGCCAGCAGCTCTCGGGGGGGGAACACCGGGGAGCTGTTTTTT.

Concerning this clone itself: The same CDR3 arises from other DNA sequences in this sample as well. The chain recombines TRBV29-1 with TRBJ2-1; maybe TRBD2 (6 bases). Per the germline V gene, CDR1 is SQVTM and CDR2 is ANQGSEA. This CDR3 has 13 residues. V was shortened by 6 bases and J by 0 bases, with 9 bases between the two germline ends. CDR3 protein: CSVGGRSYNEQFF. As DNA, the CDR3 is TGCAGCGTCGGGGGTCGCTCCTACAATGAGCAGTTCTTC.

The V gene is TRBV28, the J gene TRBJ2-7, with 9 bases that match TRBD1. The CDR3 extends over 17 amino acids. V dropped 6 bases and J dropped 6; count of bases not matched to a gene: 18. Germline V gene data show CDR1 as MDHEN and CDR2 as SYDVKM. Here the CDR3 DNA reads TGTGCCAGCAGCCCACCTCGGACAGGGGCGCGGGTACGCGAGCAGTACTTC. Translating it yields CASSPPRTGARVREQYF.

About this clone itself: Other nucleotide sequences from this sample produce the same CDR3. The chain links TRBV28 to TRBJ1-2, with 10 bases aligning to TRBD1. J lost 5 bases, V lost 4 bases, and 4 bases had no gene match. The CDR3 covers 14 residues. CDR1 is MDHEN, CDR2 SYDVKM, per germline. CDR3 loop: CASSSTGGGYGYTF. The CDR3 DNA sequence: TGTGCCAGCAGTTCGACAGGGGGCGGATATGGCTACACCTTC.

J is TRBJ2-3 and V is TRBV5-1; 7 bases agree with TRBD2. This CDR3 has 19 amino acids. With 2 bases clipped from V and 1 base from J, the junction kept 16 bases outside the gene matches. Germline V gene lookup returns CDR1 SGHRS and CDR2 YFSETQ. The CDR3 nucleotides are TGCGCCAGCAGCTTCAAGCCAACACCCGCCCGGGGGGGCACAGATACGCAGTATTTT. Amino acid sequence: CASSFKPTPARGGTDTQYF.

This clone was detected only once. CDR3 amino acids: CASSQERGPYGYTF. CDR3 bases: TGTGCCAGCAGCCAAGAAAGGGGCCCCTATGGCTACACCTTC. V is TRBV14 and J is TRBJ1-2, with a possible D match to TRBD1 (5 bases). Trimming took 0 bases from V and 4 from J, leaving 9 bases between them. This CDR3 region has 14 residues. The germline CDR1 and CDR2 sequences are SGHDN and FVKESK. The entire variable domain, with the rest obtained from reference TRBV14 and TRBJ1-2, is as follows: EAGVTQFPSHSVIEKGQTVTLRCDPISGHDNLYWYRRVMGKEIKFLLHFVKESKQDESGMPNNRFLAERTGGTYSTLKVQPAELEDSGVYFCASSQERGPYGYTFGSGTRLTVV.

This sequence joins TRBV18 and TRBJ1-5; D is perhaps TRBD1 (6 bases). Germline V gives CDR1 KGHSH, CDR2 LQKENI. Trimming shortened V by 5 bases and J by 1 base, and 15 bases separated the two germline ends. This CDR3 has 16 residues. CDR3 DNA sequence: TGTGCCAGCTCAGGGGGCAGATCCCCGAGCAATCAGCCCCAGCATTTT. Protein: CASSGGRSPSNQPQHF.

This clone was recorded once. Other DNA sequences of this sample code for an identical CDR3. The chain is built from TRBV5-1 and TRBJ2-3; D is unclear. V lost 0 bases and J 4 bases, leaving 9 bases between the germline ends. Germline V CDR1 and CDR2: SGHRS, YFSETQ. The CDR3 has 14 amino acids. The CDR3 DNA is TGCGCCAGCAGCTTGGCCGGCCGGGCAGATACGCAGTATTTT. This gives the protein CASSLAGRADTQYF.